The 28 T cell receptor beta chains below come from one sample, sequenced in a study of blood T cell repertoires in COVID-19. Profiling relied on immunoSEQ multiplex PCR, and the TCRdb table lists in-frame clones only, not all of them. The table shows 250,000 to 300,000 clones, with about 83% occurring only once. The sequenced sample was peripheral blood. The receptors come from an elderly man with acute or convalescent COVID-19.

The V gene is TRBV21-1, the J gene TRBJ2-2; TRBD1, the table's D call, lacks a check against the DNA. TRBV21-1 is shown as a pseudogene. The CDR3 spans 17 residues. CDR3 amino acids: CASSSEAAGGHTGELFF. In DNA, the CDR3 is TGTGCCAGCAGCAGTGAGGCGGCAGGGGGACACACCGGGGAGCTGTTTTTT.

As for this clone: Other nucleotide sequences in the sample specify the same CDR3. J is TRBJ2-5 and V is TRBV5-1, with 8 bases aligning to TRBD2. CDR1 is SGHRS, CDR2 YFSETQ, per germline. The CDR3 length is 13 residues. J gave up 4 bases and V 2 bases, and 1 base lay outside the gene matches. The CDR3 nucleotides read TGCGCCAGCAGCTTAAGCGGGGGAGAGACCCAGTACTTC. This encodes CASSLSGGETQYF.

Comment on this clone: This may come from a read error, since a much larger clone is one base off. This chain joins TRBV27 and TRBJ2-1; 9 bases align to TRBD2. The J segment lost 2 bases and the V segment lost 5 bases, leaving 4 bases of the junction unmatched. This CDR3 comprises 15 residues. CDR1 and CDR2 from the germline V gene are MNHEY and SMNVEV (reference sequence). The CDR3: CASSLSGGPYNEQFF. The CDR3, as DNA: TGTGCCAGCAGTCTTAGCGGGGGACCCTACAATGAGCAGTTCTTC.

This clone was detected once. This chain links TRBV3-1 (or the pseudogene TRBV3-2) with TRBJ2-6; tentatively, D is TRBD2 (5 bases). Trimming took off 1 base at V and 2 bases at J, with 9 bases between the two ends. The CDR3 consists of 16 residues. Germline CDR1 LGHDT, CDR2 YNNKEL (reference sequence). CDR3 in amino acids: CASSQGTGTGANVLTF. CDR3 DNA: TGTGCCAGCAGCCAAGGAACCGGGACTGGGGCCAACGTCCTGACTTTC.

The chain uses TRBV2 and TRBJ1-5; possibly TRBD1 for D (5 bases). Germline V CDR1 and CDR2: SNHLY, FYNNEI. V dropped 9 bases and J dropped 4 bases, with 13 bases sitting between them. The CDR3 length is 13 residues. CDR3 residues: CASHPGSNQPQHF. CDR3 bases: TGTGCCAGTCATCCAGGGTCAAATCAGCCCCAGCATTTT.

The V call is TRBV6-1, the J call TRBJ2-7, with D maybe TRBD1 (5 bases). This CDR3 has 12 amino acids. Per the germline V gene, CDR1 is MNHNS and CDR2 is SASEGT. Trimming removed 3 bases from V and 12 bases from J, with 15 bases in between. The CDR3 nucleotides are TGTGCCAGCAGTGACCATGGGGCACGACTGTACTTC. It encodes CASSDHGARLYF.

This clone was found a few times. Other DNA variants within this sample encode the same CDR3. The J gene is TRBJ2-7, the V gene TRBV6-5; TRBD2 aligns across 7 bases. The CDR3 extends over 15 amino acids. Germline trimming cut 1 base from V and 1 base from J; bases unmatched to any gene: 4. Germline CDR1 and CDR2: MNHEY and SVGAGI. The CDR3 loop is CASSYFGGGSYEQYF. In nucleotides, the CDR3 is TGTGCCAGCAGTTACTTTGGGGGGGGATCCTACGAGCAGTACTTC.

CDR3 protein: CASSFLPPGTGGYEQYF. The CDR3 DNA reads as TGTGCCAGCAGTTTTCTGCCCCCCGGGACTGGGGGCTACGAGCAGTACTTC. The chain couples TRBV27 to TRBJ2-7, with a weak D call TRBD2 (6 bases). The CDR3 loop spans 17 amino acids. Germline-derived CDR1 and CDR2 are MNHEY and SMNVEV (reference sequence). V was shortened by 3 bases and J by 3 bases, with 21 bases between the two germline ends.

This clone has a handful of counts. The chain has TRBV11-2 and TRBJ2-1; TRBD2 is a possible D gene (6 bases). Between the trimmed V and J ends, which lost 1 base and 0 bases, there was a span of 10 bases. The germline gives CDR1 SGHAT, CDR2 FQNNGV. The CDR3 runs to 16 residues. CDR3 coding DNA: TGTGCCAGCAGCTTAGTCCACGGGAGCTCCTACAATGAGCAGTTCTTC. This sequence encodes CASSLVHGSSYNEQFF.

This sequence joins TRBV27 and TRBJ2-2, with D maybe TRBD1 (5 bases). CDR3 length: 14 amino acids. The germline gives CDR1 MNHEY, CDR2 SMNVEV (reference sequence). The V end was cut by 3 bases, the J end by 7 bases, with 12 bases between. The CDR3 region is CASSFQGNIGELFF. In nucleotides, the CDR3 is TGTGCCAGCAGTTTCCAGGGAAATATCGGGGAGCTGTTTTTT.

CDR3 sequence reads: CASTNQGHKNYEQYF. The DNA of the CDR3 is TGTGCCAGCACTAACCAGGGGCATAAGAACTACGAGCAGTACTTC. The chain uses TRBV28 and TRBJ2-7; weak D call: TRBD1 (6 bases). Trimming pared 7 bases from V and 3 bases from J, leaving 19 bases between. Germline V lookup: CDR1 MDHEN, CDR2 SYDVKM. The CDR3 length is 15 residues. Complete variable domain (other parts from reference TRBV28 and TRBJ2-7): DVKVTQSSRYLVKRTGEKVFLECVQDMDHENMFWYRQDPGLGLRLIYFSYDVKMKEKGDIPEGYSVSREKKERFSLILESASTNQTSMYLCASTNQGHKNYEQYFGPGTRLTVT.

This clone was counted a few times. The chain couples TRBV28 to TRBJ1-5; 10 bases are shared with TRBD1. The germline V gene has CDR1 MDHEN and CDR2 SYDVKM. The V and J ends lost 4 bases and 0 bases, in that order; junction bases with no gene match: 6. The CDR3 length is 17 residues. This CDR3 is CASSWTGGLNSNQPQHF. For the CDR3, the DNA is TGTGCCAGCAGTTGGACAGGGGGGTTGAATAGCAATCAGCCCCAGCATTTT. Drawing the rest from reference TRBV28 and TRBJ1-5, the complete variable domain is DVKVTQSSRYLVKRTGEKVFLECVQDMDHENMFWYRQDPGLGLRLIYFSYDVKMKEKGDIPEGYSVSREKKERFSLILESASTNQTSMYLCASSWTGGLNSNQPQHFGDGTRLSIL.

The rearrangement links TRBV19 to TRBJ1-2, with 8 positions matching TRBD1. V lost 5 bases to trimming and J lost 6 bases; unmatched junction nucleotides: 5. Germline CDR1 reads LNHDA; CDR2 reads SQIVND (reference sequence). The CDR3 contains 13 residues. CDR3 protein: CASSPTGEDGYTF. Written as DNA, the CDR3 is TGTGCCAGTAGTCCGACAGGGGAGGATGGCTACACCTTC.

This clone was seen only once. The genes are TRBV28 and TRBJ2-7; 8 nucleotides match TRBD1. Per germline, CDR1 MDHEN and CDR2 SYDVKM. The CDR3 loop spans 15 amino acids. V lost 5 bases to trimming and J lost 0 bases; unmatched junction nucleotides: 6. The CDR3: CASSPRTGPSYEQYF. The CDR3 DNA reads as TGTGCCAGCAGTCCACGGACAGGGCCCTCCTACGAGCAGTACTTC.

CDR3 residues: CSVWTLAGGQDEQFF. The CDR3 bases are TGCAGCGTTTGGACCCTAGCGGGAGGGCAGGATGAGCAGTTCTTC. This rearrangement joins TRBV29-1 to TRBJ2-1; 12 positions agree with TRBD2. V was clipped by 5 bases and J by 8 bases; unmatched bases: 10. The CDR3 length is 15 residues. Germline V gene data show CDR1 as SQVTM and CDR2 as ANQGSEA.

The rearrangement joins TRBV5-1 to TRBJ2-1; D call uncertain. Trimming shortened V by 6 bases and J by 0 bases, and 13 bases separated the two germline ends. Germline V gives CDR1 SGHRS, CDR2 YFSETQ. The CDR3 is 15 residues long. The CDR3 loop reads CASTHDTSSYNEQFF. CDR3 DNA sequence: TGCGCCAGCACCCACGACACGAGCTCCTACAATGAGCAGTTCTTC.

This sequence joins TRBV7-3 and TRBJ2-3, with D possibly being TRBD2 (6 bases). Germline loops: CDR1 SGHTA, CDR2 FQGTGA. The CDR3 is 15 residues long. V lost 4 bases and J lost 2, with 13 bases in between. Here the CDR3 reads CASSYRRANTDTQYF. Written as DNA, the CDR3 is TGTGCCAGCAGCTACCGGAGGGCCAACACAGATACGCAGTATTTT.

The V and J genes are TRBV27 and TRBJ2-1; no firm D call. Per the germline V gene, CDR1 is MNHEY and CDR2 is SMNVEV (reference sequence). With 5 bases removed from V and 9 bases from J, the gap between germline ends came to 17 bases. This CDR3 is built from 14 residues. Written as DNA, the CDR3 is TGTGCCAGCAGTCCCACAAACCTCAGTGGTGAGCAGTTCTTC. Translating it yields CASSPTNLSGEQFF.

V usage is TRBV19 and J usage is TRBJ1-5; weak D call: TRBD1 (6 bases). Trimming shortened V by 7 bases and J by 1 base, and 11 bases separated the two germline ends. Per germline, CDR1 LNHDA and CDR2 SQIVND (reference sequence). The CDR3 has 14 residues. The CDR3 is CASNKQGSNQPQHF. As DNA, the CDR3 is TGTGCCAGTAACAAACAGGGAAGCAATCAGCCCCAGCATTTT.

V gene TRBV28 combines with J gene TRBJ1-4; D gene uncertain. Germline CDR1 MDHEN, CDR2 SYDVKM. The CDR3 runs 15 residues. The V end was cut by 3 bases, the J end by 5 bases, with 13 bases between. CDR3 sequence reads: CASSLFSAGNEKLFF. The CDR3 DNA is TGTGCCAGCAGTTTGTTTTCGGCGGGCAATGAAAAACTGTTTTTT.

This clone came up once. The chain links TRBV6-7 to TRBJ2-7; 16 positions agree with TRBD2. TRBV6-7 is noted as an ORF with a role that remains uncertain. The CDR3 has 19 residues. Trimming removed 0 bases from V and 1 base from J; junction bases left unmatched: 6. The DNA of the CDR3 is TGTGCCAGCAGTTACTCAACCGGGACTAGCGGGGGGGCATCCTACGAGCAGTACTTC. Its protein product is CASSYSTGTSGGASYEQYF.

This clone has only a few counts. The chain links TRBV28 to TRBJ2-7; D is uncertain. The CDR3 spans 15 residues. The V end was cut by 3 bases, the J end by 0 bases, with 12 bases between. CDR1 is MDHEN and CDR2 is SYDVKM in the germline V gene. The CDR3 nucleotides are TGTGCCAGCAGTTTCGTTCTAGAGAACTCCTACGAGCAGTACTTC. Amino acids: CASSFVLENSYEQYF.

This rearrangement joins TRBV24-1 to TRBJ2-2, with 8 nucleotides matching TRBD2. V lost 5 bases and J lost 5; bases outside the gene matches: 6. Germline assignment: CDR1 KGHDR and CDR2 SFDVKD. This CDR3 has 15 residues. In DNA, the CDR3 is TGTGCCACCAGTGTTAGCGGGAAGGGGACCGGGGAGCTGTTTTTT. This codes for CATSVSGKGTGELFF.

The chain is built from TRBV19 and TRBJ2-3, with 7 bases that match TRBD1. V shed 7 bases and J 4 bases; nucleotides not matched to a gene: 11. The CDR3 runs to 15 residues. The germline V gene encodes CDR1 LNHDA and CDR2 SQIVND (reference sequence). The CDR3 nucleotides are TGTGCCAGTAAAGAGACAGGGATGGGACCAGATACGCAGTATTTT. Protein sequence: CASKETGMGPDTQYF.

The chain links TRBV5-5 to TRBJ2-3; possibly TRBD2 for D (6 bases). The CDR3 has 13 residues. V was pared by 4 bases and J by 5 bases, with 11 bases between. Germline CDR1 reads SGHKS; CDR2 reads YYEKEE (reference sequence). As DNA, the CDR3 is TGTGCCAGCAGCCCCGGGGGAGGAGATACGCAGTATTTT. Translated: CASSPGGGDTQYF.

The rearrangement joins TRBV7-6 to TRBJ2-1; tentative D call: TRBD1 (6 bases). The V and J ends lost 1 base and 0 bases respectively, with 10 bases between them. The length of the CDR3 is 16 residues. The germline V gene encodes CDR1 SGHVS and CDR2 FNYEAQ. The CDR3 coding sequence is TGTGCCAGCAGCTTAGATGGGGGCACCTCCTACAATGAGCAGTTCTTC. It yields the protein CASSLDGGTSYNEQFF. The whole variable domain, remainder taken from reference TRBV7-6 and TRBJ2-1, is GAGVSQSPRYKVTKRGQDVALRCDPISGHVSLYWYRQALGQGPEFLTYFNYEAQQDKSGLPNDRFSAERPEGSISTLTIQRTEQRDSAMYRCASSLDGGTSYNEQFFGPGTRLTVL.

The chain employs TRBV30 and TRBJ2-2; D may be TRBD1 (5 bases). V lost 2 bases and J 7 bases, leaving 20 bases between the germline ends. This CDR3 has 16 amino acids. CDR1 GTSNPN and CDR2 SVGIG come from the germline V gene (reference sequence). CDR3 amino acids: CAWSWPRGSDDGELFF. For the CDR3, the DNA is TGTGCCTGGAGTTGGCCAAGGGGCTCGGATGACGGGGAGCTGTTTTTT.

V usage is TRBV7-6 and J usage is TRBJ2-7, with D maybe TRBD2 (6 bases). This CDR3 has 15 residues. Looked up from germline, CDR1 is SGHVS and CDR2 is FNYEAQ. Trimming removed 3 bases at V and 1 base at J, with 13 bases between. CDR3 in amino acids: CASSLSGTVSYEQYF. CDR3 in DNA: TGTGCCAGCAGCTTGTCGGGGACTGTATCCTACGAGCAGTACTTC.